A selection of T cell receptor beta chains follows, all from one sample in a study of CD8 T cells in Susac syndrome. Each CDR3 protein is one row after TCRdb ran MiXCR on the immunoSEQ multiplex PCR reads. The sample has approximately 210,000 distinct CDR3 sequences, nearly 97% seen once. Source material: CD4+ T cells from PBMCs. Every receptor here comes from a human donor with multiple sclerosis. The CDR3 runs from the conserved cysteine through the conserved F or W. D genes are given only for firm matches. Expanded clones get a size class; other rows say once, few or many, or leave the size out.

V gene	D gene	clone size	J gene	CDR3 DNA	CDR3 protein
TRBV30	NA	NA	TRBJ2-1	TGTGCCTGGAGTCTAGAGTCTGAGCAGTTCTTC	CAWSLESEQFF
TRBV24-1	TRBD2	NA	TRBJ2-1	TGTGCCACCAGTGATGGGGGACTAGCGGGTCTGAATGAGCAGTTCTTC	CATSDGGLAGLNEQFF
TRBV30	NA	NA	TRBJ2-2	TGTGCCTGGAGCCGGGGCAGGGTGGGGTTGAACACCGGGGAGCTGTTTTTT	CAWSRGRVGLNTGELFF
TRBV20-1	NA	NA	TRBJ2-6	TGCAGTGCTAGAGAGGATAGCTCTGGGGCCAACGTCCTGACTTTC	CSAREDSSGANVLTF
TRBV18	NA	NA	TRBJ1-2	TGTGCCAGCTCACCAGCGCGCAGGGCCGGGGGCTATGGCTACACCTTC	CASSPARRAGGYGYTF
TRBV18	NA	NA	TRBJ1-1	TGTGCCAGCTCACCACTTCCAGGGAACACTGAAGCTTTCTTT	CASSPLPGNTEAFF
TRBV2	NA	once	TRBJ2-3	TGTGCCAGCAAGTTAAATACGCAGTATTTT	CASKLNTQYF
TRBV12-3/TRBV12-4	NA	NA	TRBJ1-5	TGTGCCAGCAGTTTCGCGGTGTCTAAGCAGCCCCAGCATTTT	CASSFAVSKQPQHF
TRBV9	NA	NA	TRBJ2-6	TGTGCCAGCAGCGTATTTTCTGGGGCCAACGTCCTGACTTTC	CASSVFSGANVLTF
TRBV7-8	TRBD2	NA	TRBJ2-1	TGTGCCAGCAGCGAGACTAGCGGGAGGGTTGATGAGCAGTTCTTC	CASSETSGRVDEQFF
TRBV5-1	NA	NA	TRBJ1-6	TGCGCCAGCACTCACTCTGGGGCGAATTCACCCCTCCACTTT	CASTHSGANSPLHF
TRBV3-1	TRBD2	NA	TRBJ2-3	TGTGCCAGCAGCCAAGCCGGGACTACTTACACAGATACGCAGTATTTT	CASSQAGTTYTDTQYF
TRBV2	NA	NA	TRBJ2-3	TGTGCCAGCAGTGAGGATTTAGGCGATACGCAGTATTTT	CASSEDLGDTQYF
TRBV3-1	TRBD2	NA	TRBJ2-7	TGTGCCAGCAGCCAGACGAGCGGGAGGGCTGAGGAGCAGTACTTC	CASSQTSGRAEEQYF
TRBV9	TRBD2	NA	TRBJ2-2	TGTGCCAGCAGCGTAGACGAACCGGGACTAGCGGGGGCCGGGGAGCTGTTTTTT	CASSVDEPGLAGAGELFF
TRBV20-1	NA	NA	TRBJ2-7	TGCAGTGCTTGGACAGTCTCCTACGAGCAGTACTTC	CSAWTVSYEQYF
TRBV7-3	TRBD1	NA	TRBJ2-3	TGTGCCAGCAGCCCACAGGGGTCGGCCACAGATACGCAGTATTTT	CASSPQGSATDTQYF
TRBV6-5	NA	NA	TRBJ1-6	TGTGCCAGCAGTTACTCGTCCCAGGGTACCGCTAATTCACCCCTCCACTTT	CASSYSSQGTANSPLHF
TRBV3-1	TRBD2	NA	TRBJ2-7	TGTGCCAGCAGCCAAGATGTACTAGCGGGATCCTACGAGCAGTACTTC	CASSQDVLAGSYEQYF
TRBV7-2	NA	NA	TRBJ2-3	TGTGCCAGCAGCAGCGACCGGACAGATACGCAGTATTTT	CASSSDRTDTQYF
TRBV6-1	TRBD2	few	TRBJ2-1	TGTGCCAGCAGGGGAGGGAGCTCCTACAATGAGCAGTTCTTC	CASRGGSSYNEQFF
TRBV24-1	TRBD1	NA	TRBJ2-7	TGTGCCACCAGTGTTACCGGGACAGAGCTTTACGAGCAGTACTTC	CATSVTGTELYEQYF
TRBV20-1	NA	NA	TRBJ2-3	TGCACTCCCCGGTGGGCGGGGAGCGCAGATACGCAGTATTTT	CTPRWAGSADTQYF
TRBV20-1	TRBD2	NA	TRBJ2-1	TGCAGTGCTTCATCGAGCGGGGGGGCCCACAATGAGCAGTTCTTC	CSASSSGGAHNEQFF
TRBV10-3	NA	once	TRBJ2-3	TGTGCCATCAGCCCTCATGGCACAGATACGCAGTATTTT	CAISPHGTDTQYF
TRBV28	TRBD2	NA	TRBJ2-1	TGTGCCAGCAGTTTGGGGGGCGGGAGGGCCGTAAATGAGCAGTTCTTC	CASSLGGGRAVNEQFF
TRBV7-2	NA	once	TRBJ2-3	TGTGCCAGCAGCTTAACGGGAAATACGCAGTATTTT	CASSLTGNTQYF
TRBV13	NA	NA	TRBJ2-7	TGTGCCAGCAGGGTAGGGCCAGGCTACGAGCAGTACTTC	CASRVGPGYEQYF
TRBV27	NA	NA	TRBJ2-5	TGTGCCAGCAGTTTATCCTCGGTACTAGTGGATGGAGAGACCCAGTACTTC	CASSLSSVLVDGETQYF
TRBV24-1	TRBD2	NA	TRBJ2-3	TGTGCCACCAGTGATCGGACTAGCGGTAGCACAGATACGCAGTATTTT	CATSDRTSGSTDTQYF
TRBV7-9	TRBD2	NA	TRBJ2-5	TGTGCCAGCAGCCCCGGCACTAGCGGGTTAAATCAAGAGACCCAGTACTTC	CASSPGTSGLNQETQYF
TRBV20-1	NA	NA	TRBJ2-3	TGCAGTGCGGGAGGCGCGCTCCGCACAGATACGCAGTATTTT	CSAGGALRTDTQYF
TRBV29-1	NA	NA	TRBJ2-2	TGCAGCGTGAGAAAAGACGCGAACACCGGGGAGCTGTTTTTT	CSVRKDANTGELFF
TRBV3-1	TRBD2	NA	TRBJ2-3	TGTGCCAGCAGCCTTATAGCGGGATCGAGCACAGATACGCAGTATTTT	CASSLIAGSSTDTQYF
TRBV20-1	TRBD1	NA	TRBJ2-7	TGCAGTGCTAGAGTCTGGACAGGGGTTTCCTACGAGCAGTACTTC	CSARVWTGVSYEQYF
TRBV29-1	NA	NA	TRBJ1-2	TGCAGCGTTGAGAAGGGTAACTATGGCTACACCTTC	CSVEKGNYGYTF
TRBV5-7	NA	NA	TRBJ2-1	TGTGCCAGCAGCTTGTTTTTGTCTGATTACAATGAGCAGTTCTTC	CASSLFLSDYNEQFF
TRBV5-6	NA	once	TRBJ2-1	TGTGCCAGCAGCTACGCTAGGCGGGATGAGCAGTTCTTC	CASSYARRDEQFF
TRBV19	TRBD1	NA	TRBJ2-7	TGTGCCAGATGGAGGACAGGCCCTTACGAGCAGTACTTC	CARWRTGPYEQYF